Included here is one T cell receptor (beta chain) sequence, with context. Antigen specificity is unknown. Samples were taken several times over chemoradiotherapy. The method was immunoSEQ multiplex PCR; TCRdb's version includes in-frame clones alone and lacks a portion of them. In the table there are around 40,000 clones, around 80% of which are singletons. This record comes from a study of chemoradiotherapy in HPV16-positive cancers. Study details: Functional T-cell assays on a couple of HPV16-positive patients' cells defined candidate HPV-specific clones and common TCR motifs.

Findings and caveats of the study: The functional HPV-specific definition rests on just a couple of HPV16-positive patients.

The source material was blood, sampled from a patient who underwent chemoradiotherapy. The receptor was isolated from a human donor with HPV-associated anogenital cancer.

Written as DNA, the CDR3 is TGTGCTAGTGGTTTGAACAGGGCAACTGAAGCTTTCTTT. It is translated as CASGLNRATEAFF. The chain has TRBV12-5 and TRBJ1-1; a possible D gene is TRBD1 (6 bases). This CDR3 has 13 amino acids. CDR1 and CDR2 (germline): LGHNT, FRNRAP. V was cut by 2 bases and J by 5 bases, with 9 bases left in between.